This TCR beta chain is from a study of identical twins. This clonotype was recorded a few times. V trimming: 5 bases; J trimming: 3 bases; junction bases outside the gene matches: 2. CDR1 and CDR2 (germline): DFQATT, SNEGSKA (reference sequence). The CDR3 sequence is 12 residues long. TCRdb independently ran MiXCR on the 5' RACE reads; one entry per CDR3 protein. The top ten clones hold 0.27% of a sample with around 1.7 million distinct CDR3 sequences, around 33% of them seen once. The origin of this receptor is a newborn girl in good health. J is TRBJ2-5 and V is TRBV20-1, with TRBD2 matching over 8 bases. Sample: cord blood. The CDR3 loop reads CSAGLAKETQYF. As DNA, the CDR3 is TGCAGTGCTGGACTAGCCAAAGAGACCCAGTACTTC.